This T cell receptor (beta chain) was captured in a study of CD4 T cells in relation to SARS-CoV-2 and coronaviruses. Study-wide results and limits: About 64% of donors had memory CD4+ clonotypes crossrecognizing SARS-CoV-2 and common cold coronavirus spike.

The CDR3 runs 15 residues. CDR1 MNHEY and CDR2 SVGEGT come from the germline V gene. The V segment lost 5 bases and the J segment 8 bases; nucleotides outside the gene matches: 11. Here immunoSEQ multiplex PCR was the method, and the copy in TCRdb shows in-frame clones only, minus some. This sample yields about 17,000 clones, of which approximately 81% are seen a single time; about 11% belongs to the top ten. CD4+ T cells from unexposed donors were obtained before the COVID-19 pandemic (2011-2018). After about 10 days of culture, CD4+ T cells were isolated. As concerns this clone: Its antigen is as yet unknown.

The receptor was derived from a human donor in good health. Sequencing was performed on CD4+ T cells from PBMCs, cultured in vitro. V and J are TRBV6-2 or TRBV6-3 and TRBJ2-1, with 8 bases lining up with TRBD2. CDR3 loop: CASSESGTSLDEQFF. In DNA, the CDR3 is TGTGCCAGCAGTGAGTCCGGGACTAGTTTGGATGAGCAGTTCTTC.